The 32 T cell receptor beta chains presented below share a single source sample, sequenced in a study of neurological immune-mediated disorders. Each CDR3 protein is one row after TCRdb ran MiXCR on the 5' RACE reads. The sample has 100,000 or so distinct CDR3 sequences; 3.5% to 4% are singletons. The sequenced material came from PBMCs. All receptors derive from a woman aged 18-29 years with multiple sclerosis.

Many counts were recorded for this clonotype. The chain couples TRBV27 to TRBJ1-1, with unresolved D. The germline V gene has CDR1 MNHEY and CDR2 SMNVEV (reference sequence). The CDR3 contains 11 residues. Trimming removed 3 bases at V and 7 bases at J, with 6 bases between. The CDR3 loop reads CASSFGYEAFF. The CDR3 DNA follows: TGTGCCAGCAGTTTCGGATATGAAGCTTTCTTT.

This clonotype was counted at least ten times. The J gene is TRBJ2-7, the V gene TRBV6-2 or TRBV6-3; TRBD1 might be the D (5 bases). This CDR3 is 16 amino acids long. Trimming left V 3 bases short and J 1 base short, with 16 bases between. Germline CDR1 and CDR2: MNHEY and SVGEGT. This chain's CDR3 is CASSYFRGRQSYEQYF. DNA for the CDR3: TGTGCCAGCAGTTATTTTAGGGGCCGCCAATCCTACGAGCAGTACTTC.

This clonotype was observed a few times. This chain uses TRBV11-2 with TRBJ2-3; D gene ambiguous. Germline V gene data show CDR1 as SGHAT and CDR2 as FQNNGV. The CDR3 runs 14 residues. The germline V and J ends were trimmed by 5 bases and 0 bases, with 9 bases remaining between them. DNA of the CDR3: TGTGCCAGCAGCCGTCTTGGTAGCACAGATACGCAGTATTTT. Translating gives CASSRLGSTDTQYF.

This clonotype came up many times. The genes are TRBV5-1 and TRBJ2-7; 8 bases map to TRBD1. Per germline, CDR1 SGHRS and CDR2 YFSETQ. J gave up 7 bases and V 4 bases, and 7 bases lay outside the gene matches. This CDR3 has 13 residues. In DNA form, the CDR3 reads TGCGCCAGCAGCCAAAGGACAGGGAGGGAGCAGTACTTC. Amino acid sequence: CASSQRTGREQYF.

This clonotype was recorded at least ten times. V gene TRBV5-1 combines with J gene TRBJ2-7, with D uncertain. Trimming took off 3 bases at V and 1 base at J, with 8 bases between the two ends. CDR1 and CDR2 from the germline V gene are SGHRS and YFSETQ. The length of the CDR3 is 13 residues. The chain's CDR3 is CASSSQSSYEQYF. CDR3 nucleotides: TGCGCCAGCAGCTCGCAGTCTTCCTACGAGCAGTACTTC.

This chain connects TRBV11-2 to TRBJ2-3; perhaps TRBD1 as D (6 bases). V lost 6 bases and J lost 6, with 25 bases in between. CDR3 length equals 17 residues. The germline V gene has CDR1 SGHAT and CDR2 FQNNGV. The CDR3 sequence is CASSFTFTSTGGDTQYF. The CDR3 coding sequence is TGTGCCAGCAGTTTTACATTTACCTCGACAGGCGGGGATACGCAGTATTTT.

This clonotype was counted at least ten times. The chain is built from TRBV15 and TRBJ2-7; 7 nucleotides agree with TRBD2. Trimming removed 1 base from V and 2 bases from J; junction bases left unmatched: 5. Germline V CDR1 and CDR2: LNHNV, YYDKDF (reference sequence). The CDR3 runs to 15 residues. The CDR3 here is CATSRGREGPYEQYF. The CDR3 DNA reads as TGTGCCACCAGCAGAGGAAGGGAGGGTCCCTACGAGCAGTACTTC.

This clonotype was picked up many times. V usage is TRBV5-1 and J usage is TRBJ2-3; D is undetermined. Germline values: CDR1 SGHRS, CDR2 YFSETQ. V lost 4 bases and J 2 bases, leaving 14 bases between the germline ends. This CDR3 region has 15 residues. The CDR3 bases are TGCGCCAGCAGCCAAAGCAGGATACTCACAGATACGCAGTATTTT. Encoded protein: CASSQSRILTDTQYF.

This clonotype was seen at least ten times. The chain is built from TRBV5-1 and TRBJ2-3; D unclear. CDR3 length: 13 residues. The germline V gene has CDR1 SGHRS and CDR2 YFSETQ. The V and J ends lost 7 bases and 2 bases respectively, with 11 bases between them. The CDR3 region is CASALTYTDTQYF. CDR3 bases: TGCGCCAGCGCTTTGACTTACACAGATACGCAGTATTTT.

The V and J genes are TRBV7-2 and TRBJ2-5; TRBD2 agrees at 9 bases. The CDR3 has 14 residues. With V trimmed by 1 base and J by 3 bases, 0 bases remained unmatched. CDR1 and CDR2 from the germline V gene are SGHTA and FQGNSA. The CDR3 region has the DNA TGTGCCAGCAGCTTAGTAGCGGGAGAAGAGACCCAGTACTTC. As protein: CASSLVAGEETQYF.

The CDR3 nucleotides are TGTGCCAGCAGCTTCCTCAGGACAGGCGGGGACACTGAAGCTTTCTTT. Amino acids: CASSFLRTGGDTEAFF. The chain links TRBV5-6 to TRBJ1-1; 7 bases map to TRBD1. Looked up from germline, CDR1 is SGHDT and CDR2 is YYEEEE. The CDR3 has 16 amino acids. V shed 2 bases and J 3 bases; nucleotides not matched to a gene: 10.

This clonotype was counted many times. This rearrangement joins TRBV14 to TRBJ2-3, with D uncertain. Trimming pared 1 base from V and 2 bases from J, leaving 16 bases between. CDR1 is SGHDN, CDR2 FVKESK, per germline. The CDR3 length is 17 residues. Written as DNA, the CDR3 is TGTGCCAGCAGCCAAGGAACGGCCCCCGTTTTCACAGATACGCAGTATTTT. It yields the protein CASSQGTAPVFTDTQYF. Using reference TRBV14 and TRBJ2-3 for the parts outside the CDR3, the full variable domain is EAGVTQFPSHSVIEKGQTVTLRCDPISGHDNLYWYRRVMGKEIKFLLHFVKESKQDESGMPNNRFLAERTGGTYSTLKVQPAELEDSGVYFCASSQGTAPVFTDTQYFGPGTRLTVL.

At least ten counts were recorded for this clonotype. The genes are TRBV20-1 and TRBJ1-5; no clear D. V lost 6 bases and J 4 bases, leaving 13 bases between the germline ends. CDR1 is DFQATT and CDR2 is SNEGSKA in the germline V gene (reference sequence). The CDR3 extends over 13 amino acids. CDR3 sequence (DNA): TGCAGTGCGAACCCAGATTCTAATCAGCCCCAGCATTTT. As protein: CSANPDSNQPQHF.

Note on this clonotype: With a much larger clone just one base away, this may be a read error. This CDR3 is CASSLGWKGNTEAFF. CDR3 DNA: TGTGCCAGCAGCTTAGGATGGAAGGGGAACACTGAAGCTTTCTTT. J is TRBJ1-1 and V is TRBV7-8; D uncertain. The CDR3 consists of 15 residues. CDR1 is SGHVS and CDR2 is FQNEAQ in the germline V gene. Trimming cost V 1 base and J 1 base, with 10 bases left between them.

This clonotype was seen at least ten times. V and J are TRBV4-2 and TRBJ2-3, with 9 positions matching TRBD2. The CDR3 has 18 residues. Looked up from germline, CDR1 is LGHNA and CDR2 is YNFKEQ. Trimming cost V 4 bases and J 2 bases; bases outside gene matches: 13. This chain's CDR3 is CASSLPMIAGATTDTQYF. Here the CDR3 DNA reads TGTGCCAGCAGCCTGCCAATGATAGCGGGGGCCACCACAGATACGCAGTATTTT.

This clonotype was seen ten or more times. The chain uses TRBV29-1 and TRBJ2-7; perhaps D is TRBD1 or TRBD2 (6 bases each). The germline V and J ends were trimmed by 6 bases and 2 bases, with 17 bases remaining between them. The germline gives CDR1 SQVTM, CDR2 ANQGSEA. The CDR3 is made up of 14 amino acids. Written as DNA, the CDR3 is TGCAGCGTGGGGAAGGGGGGCCGGACCTACGAGCAGTACTTC. Its protein product is CSVGKGGRTYEQYF.

This clonotype has only a few counts. The chain combines TRBV10-3 with TRBJ2-3; 11 bases are a match to TRBD2. Losses at the gene ends were 2 bases for V and 5 bases for J; bases not matched to a gene: 12. Germline-derived CDR1 and CDR2 are ENHRY and SYGVKD. The CDR3 runs to 18 residues. The CDR3 is CAISEQLNSGGAQDTQYF. CDR3 in DNA: TGTGCCATCAGTGAGCAACTCAATAGCGGGGGGGCCCAAGATACGCAGTATTTT.

In its sample, this clonotype was seen once. The rearrangement uses TRBV5-6 and TRBJ2-4; TRBD1 matches 8 bases. Unmatched junction bases numbered 6, after V lost 4 bases and J lost 3 bases. CDR3 size: 15 residues. Germline lookup yields CDR1 SGHDT and CDR2 YYEEEE. Here the CDR3 DNA reads TGTGCCAGCAGCCCGCAGGGGGCCTTCAAAAACATTCAGTACTTC. This translates into CASSPQGAFKNIQYF.

This clonotype came up a few times. A read error may explain this, as a much larger clone is one base away. The V gene is TRBV4-1, the J gene TRBJ2-7; 12 bases agree with TRBD2. Germline loops: CDR1 MGHRA, CDR2 YSYEKL. The CDR3 sequence is 16 residues long. V shed 3 bases, J shed 1 base, and the junction held 4 bases outside the gene matches. The CDR3 protein is CASSHDGLAGSYEQYF. DNA of the CDR3: TGCGCCAGCAGCCACGACGGACTAGCGGGGTCCTACGAGCAGTACTTC.

This clonotype has ten or more counts. This rearrangement joins TRBV7-2 to TRBJ2-2, with TRBD1 as a possible D gene (6 bases). V shed 2 bases and J shed 4 bases, with 11 bases lying between them. This CDR3 spans 15 amino acids. The V gene's germline CDR1 is SGHTA and CDR2 FQGNSA. In nucleotides, the CDR3 is TGTGCCAGCAGCTTATCAGGGGTTGGCACCGGGGAGCTGTTTTTT. Protein: CASSLSGVGTGELFF.

At least ten counts were recorded for this clonotype. J is TRBJ2-1 and V is TRBV7-9; D unresolved. The length of the CDR3 is 13 residues. The V end lost 3 bases, the J end lost 5 bases, and 8 bases lay between the germline ends. Germline assignment: CDR1 SEHNR and CDR2 FQNEAQ (reference sequence). In DNA, the CDR3 is TGTGCCAGCAGCTTGTCTACCAACAATGAGCAGTTCTTC. It yields the protein CASSLSTNNEQFF.

This clonotype was counted ten times or more. This rearrangement joins TRBV5-1 to TRBJ2-3, with 11 bases fitting TRBD1. With V trimmed by 4 bases and J by 6 bases, 4 bases remained unmatched. CDR1 and CDR2 (germline): SGHRS, YFSETQ. This CDR3 region has 14 residues. The DNA for the CDR3 is TGCGCCAGCAGCGGACAGGGGGCCCCGGATACGCAGTATTTT. Translating it yields CASSGQGAPDTQYF.

This clonotype was found a few times. The rearrangement uses TRBV7-9 and TRBJ2-7; D may correspond to TRBD1 or TRBD2 (6 bases each). V was shortened by 6 bases and J by 4 bases, with 13 bases between the two germline ends. Germline CDR1 is SEHNR and CDR2 is FQNEAQ (reference sequence). The CDR3 runs 13 residues. Here the CDR3 DNA reads TGTGCCAGCAGGGACAGCCGGGAGTACGAGCAGTACTTC. Translation gives CASRDSREYEQYF.

This clonotype was recorded at least ten times. The chain links TRBV6-5 to TRBJ2-3; possibly TRBD2 for D (5 bases). CDR3 length equals 15 residues. Trimming left V 0 bases short and J 2 bases short, with 9 bases between. CDR1 and CDR2 from the germline V gene are MNHEY and SVGAGI. Here the CDR3 DNA reads TGTGCCAGCAGTTACTCGCGAGGGTCCACAGATACGCAGTATTTT. It translates to CASSYSRGSTDTQYF.

This clonotype was observed a handful of times. The V call is TRBV5-1, the J call TRBJ2-3; the match to TRBD2 covers 9 bases. CDR3 length equals 17 residues. The V gene end was trimmed by 4 bases and the J gene end by 0 bases; junction bases not matched to a gene: 9. Germline-derived CDR1 and CDR2 are SGHRS and YFSETQ. This CDR3 reads CASSKRTSADSTDTQYF. CDR3 coding DNA: TGCGCCAGCAGCAAGCGGACTAGCGCAGACAGCACAGATACGCAGTATTTT.

This clonotype appeared many times. This chain joins TRBV6-5 and TRBJ1-3, with D unresolved. Trimming pared 2 bases from V and 4 bases from J, leaving 6 bases between. The germline CDR1 and CDR2 sequences are MNHEY and SVGAGI. CDR3 length equals 13 residues. CDR3 nucleotide sequence: TGTGCCAGCAGTTACACCCTCGGAAACACCATATATTTT. This translates into CASSYTLGNTIYF.

This clonotype was detected ten times or more. This chain connects TRBV27 to TRBJ2-3, with TRBD1 identical over 9 bases. This CDR3 region has 17 residues. In germline, CDR1 is MNHEY, CDR2 SMNVEV (reference sequence). V shed 4 bases, J shed 0 bases, and the junction held 8 bases outside the gene matches. DNA of the CDR3: TGTGCCAGCAGTTCGTCACAACAGGGGGCTAGCACAGATACGCAGTATTTT. Translated, it gives CASSSSQQGASTDTQYF.

This clonotype came up many times. V is TRBV20-1 and J is TRBJ2-1; D ambiguous. The CDR3 sequence is 12 residues long. Germline V gene lookup returns CDR1 DFQATT and CDR2 SNEGSKA (reference sequence). V was trimmed by 4 bases and J by 5 bases, leaving 9 bases between them. The CDR3 bases are TGCAGTGCTATACAATTAAACAATGAGCAGTTCTTC. Translated, it gives CSAIQLNNEQFF.

This clonotype was picked up many times. V gene TRBV20-1 combines with J gene TRBJ1-1; the D gene is possibly TRBD1 (5 bases). CDR1 and CDR2 (germline): DFQATT, SNEGSKA (reference sequence). V was clipped by 3 bases and J by 0 bases, with 17 bases between them. This CDR3 has 16 amino acids. The CDR3 loop is CSASGAMGPLNTEAFF. The DNA for the CDR3 is TGCAGTGCTAGTGGGGCGATGGGCCCGTTGAACACTGAAGCTTTCTTT.

This clonotype was counted many times. The genes are TRBV20-1 and TRBJ2-7; a possible D gene is TRBD2 (6 bases). Germline lookup yields CDR1 DFQATT and CDR2 SNEGSKA (reference sequence). CDR3 length equals 12 residues. V was clipped by 5 bases and J by 3 bases, with 11 bases between them. CDR3 region: CSARDSVYEQYF. CDR3 in DNA: TGCAGTGCTCGGGACTCCGTCTACGAGCAGTACTTC.

This clonotype was detected ten times or more. This rearrangement joins TRBV5-1 to TRBJ2-1; 9 bases align to TRBD1. This CDR3 is 16 amino acids long. V lost 0 bases, J lost 2 bases, and 3 bases stayed unmatched. CDR1 and CDR2 (germline): SGHRS, YFSETQ. The CDR3 bases are TGCGCCAGCAGCTTGGGACAGGGGGGCCCCTACAATGAGCAGTTCTTC. This sequence encodes CASSLGQGGPYNEQFF.

This clonotype came up many times. The V and J genes are TRBV7-8 and TRBJ2-3; 11 bases align to TRBD2. The CDR3 loop spans 16 amino acids. J lost 2 bases, V lost 3 bases, and 4 bases had no gene match. Germline V CDR1 and CDR2: SGHVS, FQNEAQ. Here the CDR3 reads CASSFLAGGHTDTQYF. The CDR3 DNA is TGTGCCAGCAGCTTCCTAGCGGGGGGCCACACAGATACGCAGTATTTT.